Each of the 19 T cell receptor beta chains below was sequenced from the same sample in a study of graft-versus-host responses after intestinal transplantation (dated by TCRdb to the early 2020s). The method was the immunoSEQ multiplex PCR assay. The table comes from immuneACCESS by way of TCRdb, which keeps in-frame sequences with V and J called. Part of the clones is missing from these tables; in studies checked, under half for an unresolved V gene and the rest for unknown reasons. Present in this sample are about 12,000 clones, about a third of which were seen just once. The ten most abundant clones make up roughly 3.2% of the sample. In light of the paper, this sample's time point label describes: cells obtained before transplantation from donor or recipient. Mixed lymphocyte reactions plated 200,000 CFSE-labeled pre-transplant responders with 200,000 irradiated violet-dye-labeled stimulators and were cultured for 6 days.

Sequenced material: alloreactive CD8+ T cells from a mixed lymphocyte reaction culture, taken before intestinal transplant. The cell subset or site label, as the study defines it: CFSE-low proliferating T cells sorted from roughly six-day pre-transplant mixed lymphocyte reaction (GvH or HvG direction). These TCRs come from a human patient who received an intestinal transplant.

By sample fraction, this clone is medium-sized (0.01 to 0.1%). The rearrangement links TRBV13 to TRBJ2-7, with D possibly TRBD1 on 6 matching bases. The V gene's germline CDR1 is PRHDT and CDR2 FYEKMQ (reference sequence). Trimming pared 5 bases from V and 3 bases from J, leaving 14 bases between. The CDR3 has 14 residues. The CDR3, as DNA: TGTGCCAGCAGCCCCACCCCGGACAGCTACGAGCAGTACTTC. Translated, it gives CASSPTPDSYEQYF.

The sample holds a few counts of this clone. The gene calls are TRBV7-9 and TRBJ1-2; D perhaps matches TRBD1 (6 bases). Germline CDR1 reads SEHNR; CDR2 reads FQNEAQ (reference sequence). Trimming removed 4 bases from V and 3 bases from J, with 12 bases in between. The CDR3 loop spans 14 amino acids. DNA for the CDR3: TGTGCCAGCAGCTCGCTACAGGGATACTATGGCTACACCTTC. Protein product: CASSSLQGYYGYTF.

This clone has a handful of counts. The chain is built from TRBV18 and TRBJ1-2, with 8 positions matching TRBD1. Germline loops: CDR1 KGHSH, CDR2 LQKENI. The CDR3 totals 15 residues. The J segment lost 4 bases and the V segment lost 3 bases, leaving 7 bases of the junction unmatched. The DNA for the CDR3 is TGTGCCAGCTCACCGGGGACAGGCTTTGGCTATGGCTACACCTTC. Amino acids: CASSPGTGFGYGYTF.

This clone turned up a few times. V gene TRBV27 combines with J gene TRBJ1-1, with TRBD1 as a possible D gene (6 bases). CDR1 MNHEY and CDR2 SMNVEV come from the germline V gene (reference sequence). V lost 0 bases, J lost 5 bases, and 16 bases lay in between. The CDR3 extends over 16 amino acids. CDR3 nucleotide sequence: TGTGCCAGCAGTTTATCGGTTGGGGGGCTAGGGACTGAAGCTTTCTTT. Protein: CASSLSVGGLGTEAFF.

This chain links TRBV5-4 with TRBJ2-7; 10 bases line up with TRBD2. The V gene end was trimmed by 4 bases and the J gene end by 2 bases; junction bases not matched to a gene: 3. This CDR3 is built from 14 residues. Germline CDR1 and CDR2: SGHNT and YYREEE (reference sequence). The CDR3 DNA follows: TGTGCCAGCAGCCTACTAGCGGGACCCTACGAGCAGTACTTC. This codes for CASSLLAGPYEQYF.

This clone qualifies as medium-sized. The chain is built from TRBV27 and TRBJ2-7; 9 bases agree with TRBD1. V lost 5 bases, J lost 2 bases, and 4 bases stayed unmatched. In germline, CDR1 is MNHEY, CDR2 SMNVEV (reference sequence). This CDR3 spans 14 amino acids. The CDR3 DNA reads as TGTGCCAGCAGTATACAGGGGGCGGCCTACGAGCAGTACTTC. Translating gives CASSIQGAAYEQYF.

This clone has only a few counts. This rearrangement joins TRBV2 to TRBJ2-7; a possible D gene is TRBD1 (6 bases). V gave up 5 bases and J gave up 2 bases, with 10 bases separating them. CDR1 is SNHLY, CDR2 FYNNEI, per germline. The CDR3 is made up of 13 amino acids. CDR3 sequence reads: CASSSGQTYEQYF. The DNA for the CDR3 is TGTGCCAGCAGTTCCGGACAGACCTACGAGCAGTACTTC.

The chain carries TRBV4-3 and TRBJ2-2, with D possibly being TRBD1 (6 bases). The CDR3 is 14 amino acids. V lost 8 bases to trimming and J lost 1 base, with 11 bases between them. Germline loops: CDR1 LGHNA, CDR2 YSLEER. CDR3 sequence: CASRDTENTGELFF. CDR3 DNA sequence: TGCGCCAGCCGGGACACCGAGAACACCGGGGAGCTGTTTTTT.

This clone was observed a handful of times. Being one base from a much bigger clone, this may be a read error. The DNA of the CDR3 is TGTGCCAGCAGTGCACGGAGGGGGGGGAACACCGGGGAGCTGTTTTTT. Translating it yields CASSARRGGNTGELFF. The V call is TRBV27, the J call TRBJ2-2; tentative D call: TRBD2 (7 bases). V dropped 5 bases and J dropped 1 base, with 14 bases sitting between them. This CDR3 has 16 residues. Germline CDR1 and CDR2: MNHEY and SMNVEV (reference sequence).

This clone was recorded a few times. The chain combines TRBV5-4 with TRBJ2-6; the D is unclear. Trimming left V 4 bases short and J 6 bases short, with 5 bases between. This CDR3 comprises 12 residues. In germline, CDR1 is SGHNT, CDR2 YYREEE (reference sequence). The CDR3 is CASSALANVLTF. The CDR3 DNA sequence: TGTGCCAGCAGCGCCCTGGCCAACGTCCTGACTTTC.

The rearrangement links TRBV7-8 to TRBJ2-7, with a possible D match to TRBD1 (6 bases). V shed 3 bases and J shed 0 bases, with 15 bases lying between them. CDR3 size: 16 residues. Germline values: CDR1 SGHVS, CDR2 FQNEAQ. DNA of the CDR3: TGTGCCAGCAGCTTTCCTCGGGACACACCCTCCTACGAGCAGTACTTC. Translated: CASSFPRDTPSYEQYF.

This clone was counted a few times. The chain joins TRBV27 to TRBJ2-7; TRBD2 aligns across 7 bases. Germline CDR1 reads MNHEY; CDR2 reads SMNVEV (reference sequence). V lost 3 bases, J lost 7 bases, and 12 bases stayed unmatched. This CDR3 is built from 15 residues. The CDR3: CASSLGLAALGEQYF. CDR3 in DNA: TGTGCCAGCAGTTTGGGGCTAGCGGCCTTGGGGGAGCAGTACTTC.

This chain uses TRBV11-2 with TRBJ2-1; D uncertain. Germline CDR1 SGHAT, CDR2 FQNNGV. This CDR3 region has 15 residues. Trimming cost V 4 bases and J 5 bases, with 15 bases left between them. The CDR3, as DNA: TGTGCCAGCAGCTCTATCGGACCTTCGAACAATGAGCAGTTCTTC. Its translation: CASSSIGPSNNEQFF.

The chain recombines TRBV11-2 with TRBJ1-3, with D unclear. The V end was cut by 1 base, the J end by 5 bases, with 0 bases between. CDR3 length: 11 residues. Per the germline V gene, CDR1 is SGHAT and CDR2 is FQNNGV. CDR3 protein: CASSLGNTIYF. For the CDR3, the DNA is TGTGCCAGCAGCTTAGGAAACACCATATATTTT.

This clone was seen only a few times. The rearrangement uses TRBV4-2 and TRBJ1-5, with D unclear. The CDR3 spans 15 residues. V was clipped by 3 bases and J by 0 bases, with 9 bases between them. The V gene's germline CDR1 is LGHNA and CDR2 YNFKEQ. The CDR3 reads CASSQIHNSNQPQHF. The CDR3 DNA reads as TGTGCCAGCAGCCAGATACACAATAGCAATCAGCCCCAGCATTTT.

This clone was seen a handful of times. The V call is TRBV27, the J call TRBJ2-7; a possible D gene is TRBD2 (5 bases). Germline values: CDR1 MNHEY, CDR2 SMNVEV (reference sequence). V dropped 6 bases and J dropped 5 bases, with 14 bases sitting between them. This CDR3 is built from 13 residues. CDR3 region: CASSAFRGDEQYF. The CDR3 region has the DNA TGTGCCAGCAGCGCCTTTCGGGGAGACGAGCAGTACTTC.

This clone showed up just a few times. The rearrangement uses TRBV9 and TRBJ2-5; D call uncertain. Trimming pared 3 bases from V and 1 base from J, leaving 10 bases between. There are 14 residues in the CDR3. CDR1 is SGDLS, CDR2 YYNGEE, per germline. For the CDR3, the DNA is TGTGCCAGCAGCGCCCTTTTGTCCCAAGAGACCCAGTACTTC. Translation gives CASSALLSQETQYF.

In its sample, this clone ranks as medium-sized. The chain carries TRBV28 and TRBJ1-1, with D perhaps matching TRBD1 (5 bases). Germline CDR1 MDHEN, CDR2 SYDVKM. The CDR3 contains 14 residues. Trimming pared 3 bases from V and 4 bases from J, leaving 12 bases between. The CDR3 protein is CASSFTQGSTEAFF. CDR3 DNA sequence: TGTGCCAGCAGTTTTACCCAGGGATCCACTGAAGCTTTCTTT.

This clone has a handful of counts. The chain couples TRBV5-1 to TRBJ1-1, with TRBD1 identical over 7 bases. Germline V CDR1 and CDR2: SGHRS, YFSETQ. V lost 1 base and J lost 0; bases outside the gene matches: 3. This CDR3 has 15 residues. DNA of the CDR3: TGCGCCAGCAGCTTGTGGGACAGCATGAACACTGAAGCTTTCTTT. It is translated as CASSLWDSMNTEAFF.